This T cell receptor (beta chain) appears in the sequencing data of a study of cytomegalovirus exposure and HLA in healthy donors. In the case of this clone: Its antigen is currently unknown.

Trimming took 0 bases from V and 2 from J, leaving 9 bases between them. The V gene's germline CDR1 is SGHRS and CDR2 YFSETQ. The CDR3 runs to 15 residues. Amplification used 60 Vbeta primers and 13 Jbeta primers. The table came from immunoSEQ multiplex PCR; TCRdb's copy has only in-frame clones and leaves some out. The top ten clones hold about 6.9% of a sample with more than 95,000 clones, roughly 76% of them seen once. All the people who gave samples were healthy bone marrow donors. Whole-study results and caveats: Most TCR sequences showed up rarely, but some public TCRs showed up in many donors. Later analysis found that TCR beta chains associated with HLA were more clonally expanded than other, equally common chains.

Sequences were obtained from PBMCs. This chain links TRBV5-1 with TRBJ1-3, with D unclear. The receptor was isolated from a man aged 25-40 years in good health and CMV-seropositive. The CDR3 is CASSLGGITGNTIYF. The CDR3 DNA follows: TGCGCCAGCAGCTTGGGAGGGATTACTGGAAACACCATATATTTT. The full variable domain, in which reference TRBV5-1 and TRBJ1-3 provide the parts outside the CDR3, is KAGVTQTPRYLIKTRGQQVTLSCSPISGHRSVSWYQQTPGQGLQFLFEYFSETQRNKGNFPGRFSGRQFSNSRSEMNVSTLELGDSALYLCASSLGGITGNTIYFGEGSWLTVV.